This T cell receptor beta chain was found in a study of T cells in narcolepsy (dated by TCRdb to between 2017 and 2018). Context from the whole study: Patients with narcolepsy type 1 or type 2 (NT1, NT2) and healthy control donors were enrolled in the study. Autoreactive T cells targeting hypocretin neuron self-antigens (hypocretin, TRIB2) were sought in narcolepsy patients, and TCR Vbeta sequencing was used to track clonotypes in blood and CSF. Study-wide conclusions, independent of this receptor: No sequences matching autoreactive T cell clones were contained in some blood memory CD4+ repertoires from patients and controls. Numbers of sequenced blood memory CD4+ clonotypes were comparable, with averages of some 42,000 in patients and around 30,000 in controls. Autoreactive clonotypes were reported to be detected serially in the blood of the same patients and of different patients, but not in the blood of healthy controls. Plots that compared CSF and blood CD4+ T cell clonotypes from the same patient highlighted HCRT-specific and TRIB2-specific autoreactive clonotypes.

For TCR Vbeta sequencing, memory CD4+ T cells were sorted ex vivo from the peripheral blood of both healthy controls and narcolepsy patients. Concerning this clone: Its antigen target is currently unknown. Base qualities are not recorded, but no much larger clone differs from it by a single base.

The method behind the library was the immunoSEQ multiplex PCR assay. TCRdb took over this immuneACCESS table, retaining in-frame rearrangements with V and J assigned. Such tables are incomplete; in checked studies, under half of the missing clones stem from an unresolved V gene, and the remainder is unexplained. The sample table holds more than 30,000 clones, of which about 84% were seen once. The leading ten clones occupy about 1.3% of the sample. The source material was CD45RA- memory CD4+ T cells from PBMCs. The cell subset or site label of this sample denotes: memory T cells sorted ex vivo from peripheral blood. This TCR was recovered from a human donor with narcolepsy.

The CDR3 region: CASSYGREYEQYF. The bases read TGTGCCAGCAGTTACGGCAGGGAATACGAGCAGTACTTC. The receptor chain draws on TRBV6-5 and TRBJ2-7; the D region possibly corresponds to TRBD1 (5 bases align). Trimming removed 2 bases from V and 4 bases from J, leaving 9 bases between the germline ends. Reading from cysteine to phenylalanine, the CDR3 counts 13 amino acids. The kept DNA is CDR3 alone, 39 bases in frame from the first base. From the germline V gene, CDR1 is MNHEY and CDR2 is SVGAGI.